The next 19 T cell receptor beta chains were all read from a single sample in a study of T cells in Graves' hyperthyroidism and ophthalmopathy. What was amplified from RNA transcripts were TCR beta CDR3 regions. The TCR CDR3 first-round RT-PCR relied on the HTBI primer set. From the multiplex PCR reads, TCRdb called clonotypes with MiXCR, one entry per CDR3 protein. The sample includes around 400,000 distinct CDR3 sequences, approximately 16% of them seen just once. Input material: blood. The source is an older woman with Graves' ophthalmopathy.

This clonotype was detected many times. The genes are TRBV11-1 and TRBJ2-7; the match to TRBD2 covers 7 bases. Germline trimming cut 4 bases from V and 1 base from J; bases unmatched to any gene: 4. There are 14 residues in the CDR3. Per germline, CDR1 SGHAT and CDR2 FQDESV (reference sequence). CDR3: CASSWGGASYEQYF. In nucleotides, the CDR3 is TGTGCCAGCAGCTGGGGAGGGGCGTCCTACGAGCAGTACTTC.

This clonotype has just a few counts. J is TRBJ2-7 and V is TRBV20-1; the match to TRBD2 covers 7 bases. V was pared by 6 bases and J by 3 bases, with 14 bases of the junction left unmatched. Germline V gives CDR1 DFQATT, CDR2 SNEGSKA (reference sequence). This CDR3 is built from 15 residues. The DNA of the CDR3 is TGCAGTGCCAACATGGGTATGCGGGAGATCTACGAGCAGTACTTC. This encodes CSANMGMREIYEQYF.

This clonotype came up a few times. The V and J genes are TRBV30 and TRBJ2-7, with 10 bases that match TRBD1. The ends lost 5 bases at V and 5 bases at J; junction bases unmatched: 9. CDR3 size: 14 residues. Looked up from germline, CDR1 is GTSNPN and CDR2 is SVGIG (reference sequence). CDR3 nucleotide sequence: TGTGCCTGGGAACACCGGGACAGGGGTCACGAGCAGTACTTC. Residues: CAWEHRDRGHEQYF.

A few counts support this clonotype. The CDR3 sequence: CASSVGSGRANEQFF. CDR3 coding DNA: TGTGCCAGCAGCGTAGGGAGCGGGAGGGCCAATGAGCAGTTCTTC. V is TRBV9 and J is TRBJ2-1; TRBD2 agrees at 10 bases. The CDR3 totals 15 residues. Germline values: CDR1 SGDLS, CDR2 YYNGEE. Germline trimming cut 0 bases from V and 6 bases from J; bases unmatched to any gene: 3.

As concerns this clonotype: A much larger clone lies a single base off, so this may be a read error. The genes are TRBV5-1 and TRBJ2-1; either TRBD1 or TRBD2 may supply D (6 bases each). The CDR3 covers 16 residues. Germline V gene data show CDR1 as SGHRS and CDR2 as YFSETQ. Trimming removed 1 base at V and 9 bases at J, with 20 bases between. The CDR3 region is CASSLYGSPRGGEQFF. The CDR3 nucleotides read TGCGCCAGCAGCTTGTATGGGAGCCCCAGGGGAGGTGAGCAGTTCTTC.

The chain is built from TRBV5-6 and TRBJ1-6; possibly TRBD1 for D (5 bases). Germline CDR1 reads SGHDT; CDR2 reads YYEEEE. V gave up 4 bases and J gave up 1 base, with 6 bases separating them. This CDR3 region has 14 residues. The CDR3 sequence is CASSRGSYNSPLHF. CDR3 nucleotide sequence: TGTGCCAGCAGCAGGGGTTCCTATAATTCACCCCTCCACTTT.

This clonotype was observed many times. The chain links TRBV6-2 or TRBV6-3 to TRBJ1-5, with 9 bases that match TRBD1. The germline V gene has CDR1 MNHEY and CDR2 SVGEGT. V lost 6 bases, J lost 3 bases, and 6 bases stayed unmatched. The CDR3 runs to 15 residues. The CDR3 nucleotides are TGTGCCAGCAGCCTAACAGGGGGCCCCAATCAGCCCCAGCATTTT. Translation: CASSLTGGPNQPQHF.

This clonotype was detected a few times. This chain connects TRBV5-1 to TRBJ2-5; D remains ambiguous. This CDR3 comprises 12 residues. Germline V gene lookup returns CDR1 SGHRS and CDR2 YFSETQ. The V end lost 3 bases, the J end lost 3 bases, and 6 bases lay between the germline ends. The CDR3 nucleotides read TGCGCCAGCAGCTCAAATAAAGAGACCCAGTACTTC. As protein: CASSSNKETQYF.

This clonotype was detected many times. V gene TRBV30 combines with J gene TRBJ1-6, with 8 bases matching TRBD1. Germline V CDR1 and CDR2: GTSNPN, SVGIG (reference sequence). V shed 4 bases and J 11 bases; nucleotides not matched to a gene: 7. CDR3 size: 13 residues. CDR3 in DNA: TGTGCCTGGAATTCAGGGGGCCCGACACCCCTCCACTTT. Translating gives CAWNSGGPTPLHF.

This chain joins TRBV6-5 and TRBJ2-1, with 7 bases fitting TRBD2. The ends lost 2 bases at V and 7 bases at J; junction bases unmatched: 5. Germline assignment: CDR1 MNHEY and CDR2 SVGAGI. This CDR3 has 14 amino acids. CDR3 sequence: CASSYLGGGNEQFF. CDR3 nucleotides: TGTGCCAGCAGTTACCTGGGGGGGGGAAATGAGCAGTTCTTC.

CDR3 nucleotide sequence: TGCGCCAGCAGCTTCCGGACTAGCGGGAGTAGCTACGAGCAGTACTTC. Protein sequence: CASSFRTSGSSYEQYF. V and J are TRBV5-1 and TRBJ2-7; 13 positions agree with TRBD2. The germline V gene encodes CDR1 SGHRS and CDR2 YFSETQ. After removal of 2 bases from V and 3 bases from J, the junction contained 5 bases not matched to a gene. The CDR3 has 16 residues.

A few counts support this clonotype. The chain couples TRBV27 to TRBJ2-7; maybe TRBD1 (6 bases). The V gene's germline CDR1 is MNHEY and CDR2 SMNVEV (reference sequence). The V gene lost 8 bases and the J gene lost 3 bases, with 14 bases spanning the gap. This CDR3 has 13 residues. The chain's CDR3 is CASGPTGLYEQYF. The CDR3 DNA is TGTGCCAGCGGGCCGACAGGACTCTACGAGCAGTACTTC.

This clonotype showed up just a few times. The chain couples TRBV19 to TRBJ2-1, with TRBD2 matching over 8 bases. The CDR3 loop spans 13 amino acids. The trim removed 3 bases at V and 7 bases at J, leaving 2 bases unmatched. The V gene's germline CDR1 is LNHDA and CDR2 SQIVND (reference sequence). This CDR3 reads CASSIPSGNEQFF. For the CDR3, the DNA is TGTGCCAGTAGTATCCCTAGCGGGAATGAGCAGTTCTTC.

This clonotype was counted a few times. The rearrangement links TRBV11-2 to TRBJ1-3, with 7 bases aligning to TRBD1. V lost 4 bases and J lost 0; bases outside the gene matches: 3. The CDR3 is 15 residues long. The germline V gene has CDR1 SGHAT and CDR2 FQNNGV. CDR3 sequence reads: CASSYGTVSGNTIYF. In DNA form, the CDR3 reads TGTGCCAGCAGCTATGGGACAGTCTCTGGAAACACCATATATTTT.

This clonotype has a count of ten or more. The V gene is TRBV2, the J gene TRBJ2-1; TRBD2 matches 12 bases. Losses at the gene ends were 4 bases for V and 2 bases for J; bases not matched to a gene: 6. CDR1 and CDR2 from the germline V gene are SNHLY and FYNNEI. The CDR3 loop spans 17 amino acids. CDR3 in DNA: TGTGCCAGCAGTGTTTCTAGCGGGAGGGGGGCCTACAATGAGCAGTTCTTC. Its translation is CASSVSSGRGAYNEQFF.

There are many counts of this clonotype. The CDR3 is CSVGAGGRQETQYF. The DNA of the CDR3 is TGCAGCGTTGGCGCGGGAGGGCGACAAGAGACCCAGTACTTC. The chain has TRBV29-1 and TRBJ2-5; 9 bases fit TRBD2. Germline loops: CDR1 SQVTM, CDR2 ANQGSEA. The CDR3 has 14 amino acids. V lost 4 bases to trimming and J lost 2 bases; unmatched junction nucleotides: 5.

This clonotype was observed many times. V and J are TRBV12-3 or TRBV12-4 and TRBJ2-1; the match to TRBD1 covers 11 bases. CDR3 length equals 14 residues. J lost 9 bases, V lost 7 bases, and 8 bases had no gene match. CDR3 DNA: TGTGCCAGCAATTCGGACAGGGGGCGCGGTGAGCAGTTCTTC. This codes for CASNSDRGRGEQFF.

The chain has TRBV5-1 and TRBJ1-4; D might be TRBD1 (6 bases). V dropped 0 bases and J dropped 0 bases, with 18 bases sitting between them. This CDR3 region has 19 residues. In germline, CDR1 is SGHRS, CDR2 YFSETQ. The CDR3 loop reads CASSLGQVTSLATNEKLFF. CDR3 coding DNA: TGCGCCAGCAGCTTGGGACAGGTTACCAGCCTGGCAACTAATGAAAAACTGTTTTTT.

This clonotype was seen a handful of times. The V gene is TRBV7-2, the J gene TRBJ2-3; TRBD2 aligns across 9 bases. V dropped 4 bases and J dropped 6; count of bases not matched to a gene: 11. The CDR3 has 16 residues. CDR1 is SGHTA and CDR2 is FQGNSA in the germline V gene. CDR3: CASSSGGGRAGDTQYF. As DNA, the CDR3 is TGTGCCAGCAGCTCAGGTGGCGGGAGGGCGGGGGATACGCAGTATTTT. Full variable domain (remainder filled in from reference TRBV7-2 and TRBJ2-3): GAGVSQSPSNKVTEKGKDVELRCDPISGHTALYWYRQSLGQGLEFLIYFQGNSAPDKSGLPSDRFSAERTGGSVSTLTIQRTQQEDSAVYLCASSSGGGRAGDTQYFGPGTRLTVL.